The TCR beta chain described here comes from a study of memory CD4+ T cells and cytomegalovirus serostatus. Repertoires were generated with immunoSEQ multiplex PCR, while TCRdb's copy carries only in-frame clones and drops some. The sample has tens of thousands of clones; around 77% are singletons. Single viable CD3+CD4+CD8-CD45RO+ cells were sorted as the memory CD4+ T cells. Trimming stripped 6 bases from V and 8 bases from J, with 15 bases between. The CDR3 covers 13 residues. Germline CDR1 reads MNHEY; CDR2 reads SVGAGI. The sequenced sample was memory CD4+ T cells from blood. The J gene is TRBJ2-3, the V gene TRBV6-5; D is perhaps TRBD2 (7 bases). The sequence was obtained from an adult in good health and CMV-seronegative. This CDR3 reads CASSPKGGGTQYF. The CDR3 DNA reads as TGTGCCAGCAGCCCAAAAGGGGGGGGTACGCAGTATTTT.